This T cell receptor (beta chain) appears in the sequencing data of a study of shared clonotypes between healthy human individuals. Background on the study: CD4 naive and memory got three plates each, CD8 naive two, CD8 memory one. Study-level findings and limits: The study found lower generation probabilities in non-shared clonotypes than in those shared by all four donors. An anticipated effect of sequencing depth on clonotype sharing among donors was recognized. What naive subsets generally showed was a larger estimated richness than memory subsets showed.

Sequencing used immunoSEQ multiplex PCR; TCRdb keeps in-frame clones, though not all of them. The table shows 550,000 to 800,000 clones, with under 80% occurring only once. Concerning this clone itself: Antigen unknown.

CDR1 is ENHRY, CDR2 SYGVKD, per germline. This CDR3 spans 15 amino acids. V trimming: 10 bases; J trimming: 3 bases; junction bases outside the gene matches: 9. The sequenced sample consisted of memory CD4+ T cells sorted from blood. Documented subset: CD45RA-negative fraction. This TCR was sampled from a woman in her twenties or thirties in good health. The chain combines TRBV10-3 with TRBJ2-7, with 13 bases identical to TRBD2. CDR3 DNA: TGTGCCAGCAGGCCGGGACTAGCGGGACGCTACGAGCAGTACTTC. Translated, it gives CASRPGLAGRYEQYF.